The rows below give T cell receptor beta chains drawn from one sample of a study of regulatory T cells in long-lasting Graves disease. TCRdb itself ran the multiplex PCR reads through MiXCR, one entry per CDR3 protein. The sample carries roughly 440,000 distinct CDR3 sequences, less than 20% recorded once. These data are also associated with another study on T cells in Graves' hyperthyroidism and ophthalmopathy.

Specimen: peripheral blood mononuclear cells (PBMCs), collected at new diagnosis, from a patient treated with antithyroid drugs. These receptors were obtained from a woman between 18 and 29 years old with Graves disease. CDR3s include the opening cysteine and the closing phenylalanine or tryptophan. A D gene is named only where the DNA matches it firmly. Some rows mark clone size as missing; the rest say once, few, many or name a class of expanded clone.

CDR3: CASSSLPGQIRTDTQYF
DNA: TGTGCCAGCAGTTCACTCCCGGGACAGATACGCACAGATACGCAGTATTTT
size: NA
length: 17
V: TRBV27
D: TRBD1
J: TRBJ2-3

CDR3: CASSRVGAVEQFF
DNA: TGCGCCAGCAGCCGGGTGGGTGCGGTTGAGCAGTTCTTC
size: NA
length: 13
V: TRBV4-1
D: NA
J: TRBJ2-1

CDR3: CASSSPSGANTGELFF
DNA: TGCGCCAGCAGCTCGCCCTCGGGGGCCAACACCGGGGAGCTGTTTTTT
size: NA
length: 16
V: TRBV5-1
D: NA
J: TRBJ2-2

CDR3: CASSLTQDGELFF
DNA: TGTGCCAGCAGCTTAACTCAGGACGGGGAGCTGTTTTTT
size: NA
length: 13
V: TRBV7-3
D: NA
J: TRBJ2-2

CDR3: CSARPSGRDTQYF
DNA: TGCAGTGCTAGGCCTAGCGGGAGGGATACGCAGTATTTT
size: once
length: 13
V: TRBV20-1
D: TRBD2
J: TRBJ2-3

CDR3: CASTATGVSYNEQFF
DNA: TGTGCCAGCACCGCGACAGGAGTCTCCTACAATGAGCAGTTCTTC
size: many
length: 15
V: TRBV28
D: NA
J: TRBJ2-1

CDR3: CASSLSTSGSIGELFF
DNA: TGTGCCAGCAGCTTGTCGACTAGCGGGAGTATCGGGGAGCTGTTTTTT
size: few
length: 16
V: TRBV9
D: TRBD2
J: TRBJ2-2

CDR3: CSASPGPRSTDTQYF
DNA: TGCAGTGCTAGTCCGGGGCCCCGGAGCACAGATACGCAGTATTTT
size: many
length: 15
V: TRBV20-1
D: NA
J: TRBJ2-3

CDR3: CAWSGKGIYNEQFF
DNA: TGTGCCTGGAGTGGAAAGGGAATCTACAATGAGCAGTTCTTC
size: NA
length: 14
V: TRBV30
D: NA
J: TRBJ2-1

CDR3: CASRKTSGETQYF
DNA: TGTGCCAGCAGAAAGACTAGTGGAGAGACCCAGTACTTC
size: many
length: 13
V: TRBV6-1
D: NA
J: TRBJ2-5

CDR3: CSANPDAYEQYF
DNA: TGCAGTGCTAACCCGGACGCCTACGAGCAGTACTTC
size: many
length: 12
V: TRBV20-1
D: NA
J: TRBJ2-7

CDR3: CASSFLAGGPSGELFF
DNA: TGTGCCAGCAGTTTCTTAGCGGGAGGGCCTTCCGGGGAGCTGTTTTTT
size: many
length: 16
V: TRBV27
D: TRBD2
J: TRBJ2-2

CDR3: CASSLDVDTEAFF
DNA: TGCGCCAGCAGCTTGGACGTCGACACTGAAGCTTTCTTT
size: many
length: 13
V: TRBV5-1
D: NA
J: TRBJ1-1

CDR3: CASSQDGGLNTEAFF
DNA: TGCGCCAGCAGCCAAGACGGGGGGTTGAACACTGAAGCTTTCTTT
size: few
length: 15
V: TRBV4-3
D: NA
J: TRBJ1-1

CDR3: CASSYSGFSSYEQYF
DNA: TGTGCCAGCAGTTACTCCGGGTTTAGCTCCTACGAGCAGTACTTC
size: NA
length: 15
V: TRBV6-5
D: NA
J: TRBJ2-7

CDR3: CASTPRLVENTQYF
DNA: TGTGCCAGCACCCCCCGCCTGGTTGAAAATACGCAGTATTTT
size: once
length: 14
V: TRBV12-3/TRBV12-4
D: NA
J: TRBJ2-3

CDR3: CASSLGGQGNGEQYF
DNA: TGTGCCAGCAGTTTGGGGGGACAGGGGAACGGGGAGCAGTACTTC
size: many
length: 15
V: TRBV28
D: TRBD1
J: TRBJ2-7

CDR3: CSVTRQGSEAFF
DNA: TGCAGCGTAACGCGACAGGGGAGTGAAGCTTTCTTT
size: many
length: 12
V: TRBV29-1
D: TRBD1
J: TRBJ1-1